These 27 T cell receptor beta chains came from one sample sequenced in a study of shared clonotypes between healthy human individuals. TCRdb's copy holds only in-frame clones and misses some; the assay was immunoSEQ multiplex PCR. The sample records some 660,000 clones, 60% to 75% being singletons. The sequencing input was memory CD4+ T cells sorted from blood. The subset: CD45RA-negative fraction. These receptors came from a woman aged 30 to 39 in good health.

The chain has TRBV21-1 and TRBJ2-1; TRBD1, the table's D call, lacks a check against the DNA. TRBV21-1 is a listed pseudogene. The CDR3 runs 19 residues. CDR3 sequence (DNA): TGTGCCAGCAGCAAAGGAGGGACAGGGATCCCAACCCCAGCGTTTGAGCAGTTCTTC. It yields the protein CASSKGGTGIPTPAFEQFF.

V is TRBV19 and J is TRBJ2-2; TRBD2 agrees at 9 bases. This CDR3 has 16 residues. V was clipped by 6 bases and J by 2 bases; unmatched bases: 7. CDR1 and CDR2 (germline): LNHDA, SQIVND (reference sequence). The CDR3 loop reads CASRPLAGANTGELFF. CDR3 nucleotide sequence: TGTGCCAGTAGGCCATTAGCGGGAGCTAACACCGGGGAGCTGTTTTTT. Full variable domain (outside the CDR3, taken from reference TRBV19 and TRBJ2-2): DGGITQSPKYLFRKEGQNVTLSCEQNLNHDAMYWYRQDPGQGLRLIYYSQIVNDFQKGDIAEGYSVSREKKESFPLTVTSAQKNPTAFYLCASRPLAGANTGELFFGEGSRLTVL.

The J gene is TRBJ1-5, the V gene TRBV10-3, with 9 nucleotides matching TRBD1. CDR3 size: 14 residues. Germline V gene sequence: CDR1 ENHRY, CDR2 SYGVKD. Losses at the gene ends were 6 bases for V and 3 bases for J; bases not matched to a gene: 3. The CDR3 region has the DNA TGTGCCATCAGACGGACAGGGGACAATCAGCCCCAGCATTTT. Translation: CAIRRTGDNQPQHF.

This chain joins TRBV11-1 and TRBJ1-1; D possibly corresponds to TRBD1 (6 bases). The length of the CDR3 is 15 residues. From germline, CDR1 is SGHAT and CDR2 FQDESV (reference sequence). Trimming took 4 bases from V and 3 from J, leaving 15 bases between them. The CDR3 bases are TGTGCCAGCAGCTCGCTACAGGGTGTGGACACTGAAGCTTTCTTT. Protein: CASSSLQGVDTEAFF.

The chain uses TRBV27 and TRBJ2-1; 10 bases are a match to TRBD2. V shed 3 bases, J shed 9 bases, and the junction held 2 bases outside the gene matches. This CDR3 has 13 residues. Germline V gives CDR1 MNHEY, CDR2 SMNVEV (reference sequence). The CDR3 DNA reads as TGTGCCAGCAGTTTGTGGACTAGCGGTGAGCAGTTCTTC. Amino acids: CASSLWTSGEQFF.

This clone was counted only a few times. This sequence joins TRBV28 and TRBJ1-3; D gene ambiguous. The CDR3 consists of 15 residues. The V gene lost 6 bases and the J gene lost 2 bases, with 14 bases spanning the gap. Germline V CDR1 and CDR2: MDHEN, SYDVKM. CDR3 nucleotides: TGTGCCAGCAGACCCAGAACACAGCCTGGAAACACCATATATTTT. Protein sequence: CASRPRTQPGNTIYF.

This clone was detected a few times. This chain links TRBV5-6 with TRBJ1-6; D is unresolved. This CDR3 has 14 amino acids. Germline CDR1 reads SGHDT; CDR2 reads YYEEEE. Trimming left V 1 base short and J 8 bases short, with 10 bases between. The CDR3 here is CASSLSLGDSPLHF. DNA of the CDR3: TGTGCCAGCAGCTTGAGTCTGGGAGATTCACCCCTCCACTTT.

This chain joins TRBV16 and TRBJ1-5, with a tentative D call TRBD1 (6 bases). Trimming took off 0 bases at V and 4 bases at J, with 10 bases between the two ends. Germline CDR1 is KGHSY and CDR2 is FQNENV. CDR3 size: 15 residues. CDR3 in amino acids: CASSQSDSLNQPQHF. CDR3 DNA sequence: TGTGCCAGCAGCCAATCGGACAGCCTAAATCAGCCCCAGCATTTT.

The chain recombines TRBV19 with TRBJ2-7; TRBD2 matches 11 bases. This CDR3 is built from 15 residues. From germline, CDR1 is LNHDA and CDR2 SQIVND (reference sequence). V shed 5 bases and J 0 bases; nucleotides not matched to a gene: 3. The CDR3 reads CASSGLAGGSYEQYF. In DNA form, the CDR3 reads TGTGCCAGTAGTGGGCTAGCGGGGGGCTCCTACGAGCAGTACTTC.

This chain links TRBV14 with TRBJ2-1; TRBD2 is a possible D gene (6 bases). This CDR3 comprises 14 residues. Per germline, CDR1 SGHDN and CDR2 FVKESK. Trimming left V 3 bases short and J 6 bases short, with 12 bases between. As DNA, the CDR3 is TGTGCCAGCAGCCAGGCTAGGACTATCAATGAGCAGTTCTTC. As protein: CASSQARTINEQFF.

This chain uses TRBV6-6 with TRBJ1-1; 8 bases are a match to TRBD1. Germline lookup yields CDR1 MNHNY and CDR2 SVGAGI (reference sequence). Trimming cost V 3 bases and J 5 bases; bases outside gene matches: 5. The CDR3 has 14 amino acids. The DNA for the CDR3 is TGTGCCAGCAGTTATCCGGACAGGGCAACTGAAGCTTTCTTT. Translating gives CASSYPDRATEAFF.

V gene TRBV12-5 combines with J gene TRBJ2-3, with D tentatively TRBD2 (7 bases). The CDR3 is 16 residues long. Germline CDR1 and CDR2: LGHNT and FRNRAP. V lost 1 base and J lost 3, with 14 bases in between. CDR3 coding DNA: TGTGCTAGTGGTTTGGGTACGGGGGGCCTGACAGATACGCAGTATTTT. It is translated as CASGLGTGGLTDTQYF.

A note on this clone: Other DNA sequences in this sample translate to the same CDR3. J is TRBJ2-7 and V is TRBV5-1; either TRBD1 or TRBD2 may supply D (6 bases each). The CDR3 sequence is 14 residues long. Trimming stripped 0 bases from V and 3 bases from J, with 10 bases between. CDR1 and CDR2 from the germline V gene are SGHRS and YFSETQ. The CDR3 coding sequence is TGCGCCAGCAGCTTGGAACAGGGAGGCTACGAGCAGTACTTC. Translating gives CASSLEQGGYEQYF. Full variable domain (missing parts from reference TRBV5-1 and TRBJ2-7): KAGVTQTPRYLIKTRGQQVTLSCSPISGHRSVSWYQQTPGQGLQFLFEYFSETQRNKGNFPGRFSGRQFSNSRSEMNVSTLELGDSALYLCASSLEQGGYEQYFGPGTRLTVT.

This sequence joins TRBV7-9 and TRBJ2-3; unclear D gene. The CDR3 contains 12 residues. Germline V CDR1 and CDR2: SEHNR, FQNEAQ (reference sequence). The germline V and J ends were trimmed by 4 bases and 6 bases, with 8 bases remaining between them. This CDR3 is CASSSGWDTQYF. CDR3 DNA sequence: TGTGCCAGCAGCTCCGGATGGGATACGCAGTATTTT.

The chain recombines TRBV7-2 with TRBJ1-5; possible D gene TRBD1, 6 bases. Germline values: CDR1 SGHTA, CDR2 FQGNSA. The CDR3 spans 15 residues. Trimming removed 8 bases at V and 1 base at J, with 15 bases between. The DNA of the CDR3 is TGTGCCAGCGGACGGGACACCATCAGCAATCAGCCCCAGCATTTT. It translates to CASGRDTISNQPQHF. The full variable domain, rest sourced from reference TRBV7-2 and TRBJ1-5, is GAGVSQSPSNKVTEKGKDVELRCDPISGHTALYWYRQSLGQGLEFLIYFQGNSAPDKSGLPSDRFSAERTGGSVSTLTIQRTQQEDSAVYLCASGRDTISNQPQHFGDGTRLSIL.

The J gene is TRBJ2-3, the V gene TRBV2; tentative D call: TRBD2 (7 bases). V was trimmed by 4 bases and J by 11 bases, leaving 19 bases between them. Germline values: CDR1 SNHLY, CDR2 FYNNEI. CDR3 size: 14 residues. CDR3 DNA sequence: TGTGCCAGCAGTGTTGGCGGGGGCCCCTCTAGGCAGTATTTT. Encoded protein: CASSVGGGPSRQYF.

This clone was seen more than once but under ten times. The rearrangement links TRBV7-6 to TRBJ2-2; 8 bases align to TRBD2. V lost 5 bases to trimming and J lost 1 base; unmatched junction nucleotides: 3. This CDR3 comprises 15 residues. Germline V gene lookup returns CDR1 SGHVS and CDR2 FNYEAQ. The CDR3 coding sequence is TGTGCCAGCAGCCCAACTAGCGGGAACACCGGGGAGCTGTTTTTT. This sequence encodes CASSPTSGNTGELFF.

V usage is TRBV7-7 and J usage is TRBJ2-1; TRBD1 is a possible D gene (6 bases). The CDR3 extends over 12 amino acids. Trimming stripped 8 bases from V and 7 bases from J, with 12 bases between. The germline V gene encodes CDR1 SSHAT and CDR2 FNYEAQ (reference sequence). The CDR3 nucleotides read TGTGCCAGCGGGGGACAAGGGAATGAGCAGTTCTTC. It is translated as CASGGQGNEQFF.

The V and J genes are TRBV11-1 and TRBJ2-5; 8 nucleotides line up with TRBD1. Germline lookup yields CDR1 SGHAT and CDR2 FQDESV (reference sequence). Germline trimming cut 3 bases from V and 5 bases from J; bases unmatched to any gene: 5. The CDR3 covers 14 residues. The DNA for the CDR3 is TGTGCCAGCAGCTTCGGGACAGGTCTGGAGACCCAGTACTTC. It specifies CASSFGTGLETQYF.

V and J are TRBV4-1 and TRBJ1-2; possibly TRBD1 for D (5 bases). The CDR3 has 16 amino acids. Trimming pared 0 bases from V and 4 bases from J, leaving 15 bases between. CDR1 and CDR2 (germline): MGHRA, YSYEKL. CDR3 in amino acids: CASSQDRTETAYGYTF. The CDR3 DNA is TGCGCCAGCAGCCAAGATCGTACGGAGACAGCCTATGGCTACACCTTC.

The rearrangement uses TRBV9 and TRBJ2-2; D is unresolved. Trimming cost V 1 base and J 6 bases, with 4 bases left between them. Germline V lookup: CDR1 SGDLS, CDR2 YYNGEE. The CDR3 totals 12 residues. CDR3 residues: CASSVYAGELFF. The CDR3 DNA follows: TGTGCCAGCAGCGTATACGCCGGGGAGCTGTTTTTT.

Regarding this clone: A much bigger clone sits one base away, suggesting this may be a read error. The chain is built from TRBV28 and TRBJ2-2; the D is unclear. The V gene's germline CDR1 is MDHEN and CDR2 SYDVKM. The length of the CDR3 is 11 residues. V was cut by 7 bases and J by 3 bases, with 3 bases left in between. This CDR3 is CASTYTGELFF. CDR3 coding DNA: TGTGCCAGCACTTACACCGGGGAGCTGTTTTTT.

This chain connects TRBV7-8 to TRBJ1-1, with unresolved D. CDR1 and CDR2 (germline): SGHVS, FQNEAQ. This CDR3 is built from 14 residues. V dropped 5 bases and J dropped 1 base, with 11 bases sitting between them. The DNA of the CDR3 is TGTGCCAGCAGCCCCGCCACTCAGAACACTGAAGCTTTCTTT. It encodes CASSPATQNTEAFF.

This clone was seen a few times. This chain connects TRBV28 to TRBJ2-5; 10 bases fit TRBD2. Trimming took 3 bases from V and 5 from J; bases not matched to a gene: 12. The CDR3 consists of 17 residues. Looked up from germline, CDR1 is MDHEN and CDR2 is SYDVKM. The CDR3 nucleotides read TGTGCCAGCAGTTTTTTTTCGGGAGCGGGAGGGAGGGAGACCCAGTACTTC. Its translation: CASSFFSGAGGRETQYF.

The rearrangement joins TRBV4-1 to TRBJ1-2, with D hard to call. This CDR3 is built from 15 residues. With 4 bases removed from V and 0 bases from J, the gap between germline ends came to 12 bases. Looked up from germline, CDR1 is MGHRA and CDR2 is YSYEKL. In DNA, the CDR3 is TGCGCCAGCAGCCCGAGATTGGGTACTAACTATGGCTACACCTTC. It translates to CASSPRLGTNYGYTF.

The chain combines TRBV29-1 with TRBJ1-5, with D unclear. Trimming took 4 bases from V and 6 from J, leaving 10 bases between them. CDR1 and CDR2 (germline): SQVTM, ANQGSEA. The CDR3 is 12 residues long. CDR3 bases: TGCAGCGTTGCTACAAGTGGTCAGCCCCAGCATTTT. Translation: CSVATSGQPQHF.

In this sample, this clone turned up a few times. The V and J genes are TRBV28 and TRBJ1-5; D might be TRBD1 (5 bases). Between the trimmed V and J ends, which lost 2 bases and 0 bases, there was a span of 8 bases. Germline CDR1 MDHEN, CDR2 SYDVKM. The CDR3 runs 15 residues. The DNA of the CDR3 is TGTGCCAGCAGTTTAGAGGGGTATAGCAATCAGCCCCAGCATTTT. Translated, it gives CASSLEGYSNQPQHF.